Following are 9 T cell receptor beta chains from one sample sequenced in a study of blood T cell repertoires in COVID-19. TCRdb's table, derived via immunoSEQ multiplex PCR, lists solely in-frame clones and lacks some. Of a few hundred thousand clones listed, roughly nine tenths were seen once; the top ten hold less than 15%. Sequences were obtained from peripheral blood. Source of these receptors: a woman younger than 30 who had recovered from COVID-19.

The chain recombines TRBV19 with TRBJ2-4, with D unclear. The CDR3 loop spans 14 amino acids. Trimming shortened V by 1 base and J by 6 bases, and 10 bases separated the two germline ends. Per germline, CDR1 LNHDA and CDR2 SQIVND (reference sequence). The CDR3 loop is CASSIVGRGNIQYF. The CDR3 bases are TGTGCCAGTAGTATAGTTGGCAGAGGAAACATTCAGTACTTC.

The rearrangement links TRBV30 to TRBJ1-2; no definite D call. The CDR3 sequence is 12 residues long. Germline CDR1 and CDR2: GTSNPN and SVGIG (reference sequence). Trimming cost V 6 bases and J 4 bases, with 12 bases left between them. The CDR3 bases are TGTGCCTGCAACAGAATTCCCTATGGCTACACCTTC. Its protein product is CACNRIPYGYTF.

The V and J genes are TRBV7-7 and TRBJ2-5; 7 bases agree with TRBD2. Trimming at V came to 7 bases and at J to 7 bases, leaving 9 bases not matched to a gene. Germline CDR1 and CDR2: SSHAT and FNYEAQ (reference sequence). The CDR3 sequence is 13 residues long. DNA of the CDR3: TGTGCCAGCACCCCCCAGCGGGGTGCGACCCAGTACTTC. Amino acid sequence: CASTPQRGATQYF.

The chain uses TRBV6-1 and TRBJ2-3; 8 nucleotides align to TRBD2. Germline CDR1 MNHNS, CDR2 SASEGT. Trimming took 5 bases from V and 2 from J; bases not matched to a gene: 6. The CDR3 spans 15 residues. CDR3 bases: TGTGCCAGCAGTACGACTAGCGCAACCACAGATACGCAGTATTTT. This codes for CASSTTSATTDTQYF.

This chain connects TRBV3-1 (or the pseudogene TRBV3-2) to TRBJ1-4; D ambiguous. CDR1 is LGHDT and CDR2 is YNNKEL in the germline V gene (reference sequence). This CDR3 is built from 13 residues. V dropped 3 bases and J dropped 5 bases, with 7 bases sitting between them. This CDR3 is CASSHPENEKLFF. The CDR3 DNA reads as TGTGCCAGCAGCCATCCGGAGAATGAAAAACTGTTTTTT.

J is TRBJ1-5 and V is TRBV12-3 or TRBV12-4; D possibly corresponds to TRBD1 (6 bases). This CDR3 has 13 amino acids. With 5 bases removed from V and 8 bases from J, the gap between germline ends came to 13 bases. CDR3 bases: TGTGCCAGCAGTGGACAGCTTATCGAGCCCCAGCATTTT. Encoded protein: CASSGQLIEPQHF.

The V call is TRBV13, the J call TRBJ1-1, with 8 positions matching TRBD1. J gave up 6 bases and V 4 bases, and 13 bases lay outside the gene matches. There are 16 residues in the CDR3. Germline CDR1 PRHDT, CDR2 FYEKMQ (reference sequence). The CDR3, as DNA: TGTGCCAGCAGCTCCCTCCTCCGGACAGGGCCGCCTGAAGCTTTCTTT. The encoded protein is CASSSLLRTGPPEAFF.

The V gene is TRBV11-3, the J gene TRBJ2-5; TRBD1 matches 8 bases. This CDR3 is built from 16 residues. The germline CDR1 and CDR2 sequences are SGHNT and YENEEA. Losses at the gene ends were 1 base for V and 2 bases for J; bases not matched to a gene: 6. The CDR3 DNA reads as TGTGCCAGCAGCTTAGGGCAGGGGGCAACTCAAGAGACCCAGTACTTC. Its translation: CASSLGQGATQETQYF.

The chain carries TRBV6-1 and TRBJ2-1; D may be TRBD2 (5 bases). CDR1 MNHNS and CDR2 SASEGT come from the germline V gene. The CDR3 covers 14 residues. V was clipped by 1 base and J by 7 bases, with 11 bases between them. CDR3 nucleotides: TGTGCCAGCAGTGAAGTCCGGGGTGGGAATGAGCAGTTCTTC. Translation: CASSEVRGGNEQFF.